This entry lists 19 T cell receptor beta chains sequenced from one sample in a study of blood T cell repertoires in COVID-19. Clones were sequenced by immunoSEQ multiplex PCR, and TCRdb holds only the in-frame ones, with some missing. The table includes about 150,000 clones, 65% to 90% detected once. Sequencing was performed on peripheral blood. The origin of the receptors is a man between 65 and 85 years old with acute or convalescent COVID-19.

V usage is TRBV25-1 and J usage is TRBJ2-7; tentative D call: TRBD2 (6 bases). The CDR3 totals 13 residues. Deletions cut 6 bases from V and 1 base from J, with 10 bases between. The germline V gene has CDR1 MGHDK and CDR2 SYGVNS. The CDR3 region has the DNA TGTGCCAGCAGCCAAGGAGGGTCCTACGAGCAGTACTTC. Protein product: CASSQGGSYEQYF.

The rearrangement links TRBV27 to TRBJ2-7; 8 bases line up with TRBD2. This CDR3 comprises 14 residues. V dropped 6 bases and J dropped 2; count of bases not matched to a gene: 6. Germline V CDR1 and CDR2: MNHEY, SMNVEV (reference sequence). For the CDR3, the DNA is TGTGCCAGCAGACCCGGGACTAGGGCCTACGAGCAGTACTTC. Protein product: CASRPGTRAYEQYF.

The chain is built from TRBV28 and TRBJ2-5; 13 bases agree with TRBD2. CDR1 and CDR2 from the germline V gene are MDHEN and SYDVKM. The CDR3 has 16 amino acids. J gave up 4 bases and V 3 bases, and 5 bases lay outside the gene matches. CDR3: CASSFHGLAGVETQYF. In nucleotides, the CDR3 is TGTGCCAGCAGTTTCCACGGACTAGCGGGAGTAGAGACCCAGTACTTC.

V gene TRBV5-8 combines with J gene TRBJ2-3; D is undetermined. CDR1 is SGHTS, CDR2 YDEGEE, per germline. CDR3 size: 11 residues. The V end lost 4 bases, the J end lost 14 bases, and 14 bases lay between the germline ends. The CDR3 region is CASSRTPLRYF. CDR3 sequence (DNA): TGTGCCAGCAGCCGAACTCCTCTGAGGTATTTT.

The chain is built from TRBV27 and TRBJ2-2, with 13 bases that match TRBD2. Germline CDR1 MNHEY, CDR2 SMNVEV (reference sequence). The CDR3 spans 14 residues. V shed 11 bases and J 7 bases; nucleotides not matched to a gene: 7. CDR3 bases: TGTGCCGCCAGGTGGACTAGCGGGAGCGGGGAGCTGTTTTTT. It translates to CAARWTSGSGELFF.

V is TRBV3-1 (or the pseudogene TRBV3-2) and J is TRBJ2-2; no clear D. Germline V CDR1 and CDR2: LGHDT, YNNKEL (reference sequence). Trimming pared 4 bases from V and 7 bases from J, leaving 4 bases between. The CDR3 has 11 residues. CDR3 sequence (DNA): TGTGCCAGCAGCCGTCTCGGGGAGCTGTTTTTT. This sequence encodes CASSRLGELFF.

The V and J genes are TRBV6-4 and TRBJ2-1, with TRBD2 matching 12 bases. Germline loops: CDR1 MRHNA, CDR2 SNTAGT. Trimming cost V 6 bases and J 0 bases; bases outside gene matches: 3. This CDR3 has 16 residues. DNA of the CDR3: TGTGCCAGCAGCTTGACTAGCGGGAGCTCCTACAATGAGCAGTTCTTC. It translates to CASSLTSGSSYNEQFF.

The gene calls are TRBV5-4 and TRBJ2-3, with 13 bases matching TRBD2. The germline V gene encodes CDR1 SGHNT and CDR2 YYREEE (reference sequence). The CDR3 extends over 15 amino acids. V was pared by 7 bases and J by 6 bases, with 8 bases of the junction left unmatched. The CDR3 here is CASGRLAGGQDTQYF. In DNA, the CDR3 is TGTGCCAGCGGCCGACTAGCGGGAGGCCAGGATACGCAGTATTTT. Looking up the rest from reference TRBV5-4 and TRBJ2-3 gives the full variable domain: ETGVTQSPTHLIKTRGQQVTLRCSSQSGHNTVSWYQQALGQGPQFIFQYYREEENGRGNFPPRFSGLQFPNYSSELNVNALELDDSALYLCASGRLAGGQDTQYFGPGTRLTVL.

The chain has TRBV28 and TRBJ2-5; 11 bases match TRBD1. Trimming took 8 bases from V and 1 from J; bases not matched to a gene: 0. The CDR3 covers 13 residues. The germline CDR1 and CDR2 sequences are MDHEN and SYDVKM. The CDR3 DNA follows: TGTGCCAGCGGGACAGGGGGCCAAGAGACCCAGTACTTC. It is translated as CASGTGGQETQYF. Complete variable domain (other parts from reference TRBV28 and TRBJ2-5): DVKVTQSSRYLVKRTGEKVFLECVQDMDHENMFWYRQDPGLGLRLIYFSYDVKMKEKGDIPEGYSVSREKKERFSLILESASTNQTSMYLCASGTGGQETQYFGPGTRLLVL.

V is TRBV28 and J is TRBJ1-3; D uncertain. The CDR3 has 13 amino acids. The V and J ends lost 6 bases and 0 bases respectively, with 6 bases between them. Germline V gives CDR1 MDHEN, CDR2 SYDVKM. The chain's CDR3 is CASRTSSGNTIYF. The CDR3 region has the DNA TGTGCCAGCAGAACGAGCTCTGGAAACACCATATATTTT.

The V call is TRBV13, the J call TRBJ2-1; D is uncertain. Trimming took 8 bases from V and 7 from J, leaving 15 bases between them. Germline V gives CDR1 PRHDT, CDR2 FYEKMQ (reference sequence). The CDR3 is made up of 13 amino acids. The CDR3 protein is CASRELGLNEQFF. CDR3 nucleotides: TGTGCCAGCCGCGAACTGGGCCTTAATGAGCAGTTCTTC.

The gene calls are TRBV24-1 and TRBJ1-5; 7 bases line up with TRBD1. CDR3 size: 13 residues. The V gene end was trimmed by 4 bases and the J gene end by 6 bases; junction bases not matched to a gene: 2. CDR1 KGHDR and CDR2 SFDVKD come from the germline V gene. DNA of the CDR3: TGTGCCACCAGTGAACAGGGGAGTCAGCCCCAGCATTTT. Its protein product is CATSEQGSQPQHF.

The rearrangement uses TRBV4-3 and TRBJ2-2; D unresolved. Deletions cut 4 bases from V and 2 bases from J, with 8 bases between. Germline-derived CDR1 and CDR2 are LGHNA and YSLEER. The CDR3 consists of 14 residues. The CDR3 DNA follows: TGCGCCAGCAGCCCCCTGGCCAACACCGGGGAGCTGTTTTTT. Protein: CASSPLANTGELFF.

This rearrangement joins TRBV6-2 or TRBV6-3 to TRBJ2-3; D gene ambiguous. CDR3 length: 14 amino acids. Germline-derived CDR1 and CDR2 are MNHEY and SVGEGT. V lost 2 bases and J lost 0, with 6 bases in between. CDR3 residues: CASSYGPSTDTQYF. DNA of the CDR3: TGTGCCAGCAGTTACGGCCCTAGCACAGATACGCAGTATTTT.

This chain uses TRBV28 with TRBJ2-1, with 9 bases aligning to TRBD2. With V trimmed by 4 bases and J by 0 bases, 10 bases remained unmatched. This CDR3 is 18 amino acids long. CDR1 is MDHEN and CDR2 is SYDVKM in the germline V gene. CDR3 nucleotide sequence: TGTGCCAGCAGTTCTGCCGCGGGAGGGTTGCTCTCCTACAATGAGCAGTTCTTC. Its translation is CASSSAAGGLLSYNEQFF.

A few counts support this clone. The chain carries TRBV2 and TRBJ2-3; 10 bases map to TRBD2. The V segment lost 11 bases and the J segment 6 bases; nucleotides outside the gene matches: 14. Germline CDR1 is SNHLY and CDR2 is FYNNEI. The CDR3 sequence is 15 residues long. The chain's CDR3 is CASGGSGRASDTQYF. The CDR3 nucleotides are TGTGCCTCCGGAGGAAGCGGGAGGGCCTCGGATACGCAGTATTTT. Full variable domain (outside the CDR3, taken from reference TRBV2 and TRBJ2-3): EPEVTQTPSHQVTQMGQEVILRCVPISNHLYFYWYRQILGQKVEFLVSFYNNEISEKSEIFDDQFSVERPDGSNFTLKIRSTKLEDSAMYFCASGGSGRASDTQYFGPGTRLTVL.

This clone was seen a handful of times. This chain connects TRBV6-5 to TRBJ2-7; 8 bases are shared with TRBD2. The CDR3 has 15 residues. V was pared by 1 base and J by 2 bases, with 4 bases of the junction left unmatched. The germline gives CDR1 MNHEY, CDR2 SVGAGI. The CDR3 region is CASSYFFSGTYEQYF. In nucleotides, the CDR3 is TGTGCCAGCAGTTACTTCTTTAGCGGGACCTACGAGCAGTACTTC.

This chain joins TRBV7-3 and TRBJ2-1; 12 bases are shared with TRBD2. Germline V gene data show CDR1 as SGHTA and CDR2 as FQGTGA. The V and J ends lost 5 bases and 6 bases, in that order; junction bases with no gene match: 5. The CDR3 is made up of 15 amino acids. The CDR3 DNA reads TGTGCCAGCAGCAGGACTAGCGGGATTGGCAATGAGCAGTTCTTC. It encodes CASSRTSGIGNEQFF.

This rearrangement joins TRBV3-1 (or the pseudogene TRBV3-2) to TRBJ1-2; 9 positions agree with TRBD1. The J segment lost 8 bases and the V segment lost 0 bases, leaving 4 bases of the junction unmatched. Germline V gene sequence: CDR1 LGHDT, CDR2 YNNKEL (reference sequence). The CDR3 has 14 residues. The CDR3 here is CASSQEDRGKGYTF. CDR3 coding DNA: TGTGCCAGCAGCCAAGAGGACAGGGGTAAAGGCTACACCTTC.